The source of this T cell receptor (beta chain) is a study of response to subunit inactivated influenza vaccine. Findings and caveats of the study: Authors suggested each seasonal influenza vaccination recruits few new T cells.

TCRdb re-called the RT-PCR reads through MiXCR, storing one row per CDR3 protein. The data contain hundreds of thousands of distinct CDR3 sequences, 12% to 15% of them singletons. Of note for this clonotype: Its antigen is undetermined.

Germline CDR1 and CDR2: MNHEY and SVGEGT. The V and J ends lost 2 bases and 6 bases respectively, with 12 bases between them. CDR3 size: 14 residues. Sequenced here: PBMCs from blood, sampled around 14 days before vaccination. The V gene is TRBV6-2 or TRBV6-3, the J gene TRBJ2-3; the D is unclear. The receptor comes from a man aged 45-60 years who received an inactivated influenza vaccine. This CDR3 is CASSYRGVRDTQYF. The CDR3 DNA follows: TGTGCCAGCAGTTACAGAGGCGTTAGGGATACGCAGTATTTT.